These 32 T cell receptor beta chains were sequenced from one sample in a study of cytomegalovirus exposure and HLA in healthy donors. Data came from immunoSEQ multiplex PCR; TCRdb stores just in-frame clones and leaves some out. Here the sample spans 100,000 to 150,000 clones, about 89% being singletons. What was sequenced was PBMCs. The receptors here all came from a woman aged 18-30 years in good health and CMV-seronegative.

This chain joins TRBV6-5 and TRBJ2-3; 8 positions match TRBD1. V was pared by 3 bases and J by 9 bases, with 8 bases of the junction left unmatched. Germline V gene data show CDR1 as MNHEY and CDR2 as SVGAGI. CDR3 size: 14 residues. The CDR3 bases are TGTGCCAGCAGTTATCAGGGGGCACCTCCCACGCAGTATTTT. As protein: CASSYQGAPPTQYF.

The chain employs TRBV29-1 and TRBJ2-1; the D gene is possibly TRBD1 (6 bases). This CDR3 region has 14 residues. Per the germline V gene, CDR1 is SQVTM and CDR2 is ANQGSEA. V was cut by 7 bases and J by 0 bases, with 13 bases left in between. The CDR3, as DNA: TGCAGCGATCCGGGACACCTCTCCTACAATGAGCAGTTCTTC. It is translated as CSDPGHLSYNEQFF.

The rearrangement links TRBV7-9 to TRBJ2-5, with TRBD2 as a possible D gene (5 bases). V was trimmed by 3 bases and J by 1 base, leaving 9 bases between them. The CDR3 runs 14 residues. Germline V gene sequence: CDR1 SEHNR, CDR2 FQNEAQ (reference sequence). The CDR3 here is CASSFQTTQETQYF. CDR3 DNA: TGTGCCAGCAGCTTCCAGACTACCCAAGAGACCCAGTACTTC.

The chain employs TRBV7-9 and TRBJ2-3; 11 bases match TRBD2. The length of the CDR3 is 16 residues. J gave up 3 bases and V 5 bases, and 7 bases lay outside the gene matches. The germline V gene encodes CDR1 SEHNR and CDR2 FQNEAQ (reference sequence). The CDR3 loop reads CASSPRLAGGTDTQYF. CDR3 nucleotide sequence: TGTGCCAGCAGCCCGAGATTAGCGGGAGGGACAGATACGCAGTATTTT.

The chain has TRBV5-1 and TRBJ2-2, with 7 bases that match TRBD1. The germline gives CDR1 SGHRS, CDR2 YFSETQ. Trimming removed 4 bases from V and 0 bases from J; junction bases left unmatched: 6. The CDR3 loop spans 16 amino acids. CDR3 sequence reads: CASSPPGQANTGELFF. DNA of the CDR3: TGCGCCAGCAGCCCCCCCGGACAGGCGAACACCGGGGAGCTGTTTTTT.

About this clone: The sample contains more than one DNA sequence encoding this CDR3. The chain joins TRBV9 to TRBJ1-1; possible D gene TRBD1, 6 bases. CDR3 length equals 14 residues. V lost 0 bases to trimming and J lost 4 bases, with 10 bases between them. The V gene's germline CDR1 is SGDLS and CDR2 YYNGEE. The CDR3 loop reads CASSVDQGSTEAFF. DNA for the CDR3: TGTGCCAGCAGCGTAGATCAGGGGTCCACTGAAGCTTTCTTT.

The chain uses TRBV30 and TRBJ2-4; possibly TRBD2 for D (5 bases). The CDR3 is 17 amino acids. V gave up 0 bases and J gave up 0 bases, with 15 bases separating them. The germline gives CDR1 GTSNPN, CDR2 SVGIG (reference sequence). DNA of the CDR3: TGTGCCTGGAGTGTACCGCCAGCGGTCTTAGCCAAAAACATTCAGTACTTC. It is translated as CAWSVPPAVLAKNIQYF.

This clone was counted many times. The V gene is TRBV15, the J gene TRBJ2-6, with a tentative D call TRBD1 (5 bases). CDR3 length: 15 residues. CDR1 and CDR2 (germline): LNHNV, YYDKDF (reference sequence). The V gene lost 3 bases and the J gene lost 0 bases, with 6 bases spanning the gap. The CDR3 nucleotides read TGTGCCACCAGCAGGGACAACTCTGGGGCCAACGTCCTGACTTTC. It yields the protein CATSRDNSGANVLTF.

This chain links TRBV9 with TRBJ2-5; possible D gene TRBD2, 5 bases. Germline loops: CDR1 SGDLS, CDR2 YYNGEE. V gave up 0 bases and J gave up 5 bases, with 17 bases separating them. The CDR3 sequence is 16 residues long. The CDR3 reads CASSVEAAAGRETQYF. The CDR3 coding sequence is TGTGCCAGCAGCGTAGAGGCGGCGGCGGGTCGGGAGACCCAGTACTTC.

Turning to this clone: One end of the junction is discordant with germline, which a read error may explain. This chain connects TRBV7-9 to TRBJ2-7; 11 bases align to TRBD2. CDR1 is SEHNR and CDR2 is FQNEAQ in the germline V gene (reference sequence). CDR3 length: 13 amino acids. The CDR3 region has the DNA TGTGCCAGCAGCCTAGCGGGAGGAGACGAGCAGTACTTC. Translated, it gives CASSLAGGDEQYF.

The V call is TRBV5-4, the J call TRBJ2-3; no clear D. The V end was cut by 0 bases, the J end by 4 bases, with 3 bases between. This CDR3 contains 12 residues. Germline V CDR1 and CDR2: SGHNT, YYREEE (reference sequence). The CDR3: CASSLGADTQYF. CDR3 nucleotide sequence: TGTGCCAGCAGCTTGGGCGCAGATACGCAGTATTTT.

The rearrangement joins TRBV10-3 to TRBJ1-1; D remains unclear. Germline assignment: CDR1 ENHRY and CDR2 SYGVKD. Trimming stripped 3 bases from V and 3 bases from J, with 11 bases between. The CDR3 totals 14 residues. CDR3 protein: CAISEPGLDTEAFF. The CDR3 DNA reads as TGTGCCATCAGTGAACCGGGTCTAGACACTGAAGCTTTCTTT.

The rearrangement uses TRBV11-3 and TRBJ2-7, with 7 nucleotides matching TRBD2. The CDR3 totals 16 residues. Unmatched junction bases numbered 8, after V lost 1 base and J lost 2 bases. Germline CDR1 reads SGHNT; CDR2 reads YENEEA. DNA for the CDR3: TGTGCCAGCAGCTTAGCTGTGGCTAGCGGCACCTACGAGCAGTACTTC. This translates into CASSLAVASGTYEQYF.

V is TRBV5-6 and J is TRBJ1-2; TRBD1 might be the D (5 bases). The germline V gene has CDR1 SGHDT and CDR2 YYEEEE. This CDR3 is built from 12 residues. V lost 8 bases and J 3 bases, leaving 11 bases between the germline ends. The CDR3 DNA sequence: TGTGCCAGTAAACAGGAGCACTATGGCTACACCTTC. Translated, it gives CASKQEHYGYTF.

The chain uses TRBV21-1 and TRBJ2-1; the DNA was not used to check the table's D call, TRBD2. TRBV21-1 is described as a pseudogene. The CDR3 sequence is 16 residues long. This CDR3 reads CASSIATSGKGNEQFF. CDR3 bases: TGTGCCAGCAGCATCGCGACTAGCGGGAAAGGGAATGAGCAGTTCTTC.

There are a few counts of this clone. The J gene is TRBJ2-7, the V gene TRBV10-3, with a tentative D call TRBD1 (6 bases). The CDR3 spans 14 residues. From germline, CDR1 is ENHRY and CDR2 SYGVKD. Trimming pared 6 bases from V and 0 bases from J, leaving 12 bases between. CDR3 bases: TGTGCCATCAGGCCCAGGGGAAGCTCCTACGAGCAGTACTTC. Its protein product is CAIRPRGSSYEQYF.

The chain couples TRBV6-6 to TRBJ2-1; 9 bases map to TRBD1. The length of the CDR3 is 15 residues. CDR1 and CDR2 (germline): MNHNY, SVGAGI (reference sequence). After removal of 2 bases from V and 3 bases from J, the junction contained 2 bases not matched to a gene. The CDR3 loop is CASSYMGQGYNEQFF. The CDR3 coding sequence is TGTGCCAGCAGTTACATGGGACAGGGCTACAATGAGCAGTTCTTC.

The chain has TRBV6-6 and TRBJ2-7, with TRBD1 matching 11 bases. The CDR3 contains 15 residues. V shed 2 bases and J 6 bases; nucleotides not matched to a gene: 6. Germline CDR1 is MNHNY and CDR2 is SVGAGI (reference sequence). Here the CDR3 DNA reads TGTGCCAGCAGTTACCCGGGACAGGGGGTCTCCGAGCAGTACTTC. Encoded protein: CASSYPGQGVSEQYF.

This clone was detected once. This sequence joins TRBV10-2 and TRBJ2-3; 7 bases agree with TRBD2. Trimming cost V 6 bases and J 0 bases; bases outside gene matches: 6. Germline V lookup: CDR1 WSHSY, CDR2 SAAADI. The CDR3 has 15 amino acids. The CDR3 sequence: CASSDLAASTDTQYF. For the CDR3, the DNA is TGCGCCAGCAGCGATCTAGCGGCTAGCACAGATACGCAGTATTTT.

This chain connects TRBV27 to TRBJ1-2; 9 bases line up with TRBD1. CDR1 and CDR2 from the germline V gene are MNHEY and SMNVEV (reference sequence). CDR3 length: 14 amino acids. Trimming cost V 3 bases and J 7 bases; bases outside gene matches: 6. CDR3 sequence: CASSFGTGHFGYTF. The CDR3, as DNA: TGTGCCAGCAGTTTCGGGACAGGGCACTTTGGCTACACCTTC.

V gene TRBV28 combines with J gene TRBJ2-2; 9 positions match TRBD1. Germline assignment: CDR1 MDHEN and CDR2 SYDVKM. The CDR3 runs 17 residues. Trimming cost V 4 bases and J 6 bases; bases outside gene matches: 12. In DNA form, the CDR3 reads TGTGCCAGCAGTTCCCTCTCAACAGGGGGCGGACCCGGGGAGCTGTTTTTT. This encodes CASSSLSTGGGPGELFF.

The chain couples TRBV5-8 to TRBJ1-1; maybe TRBD1 (5 bases). The ends were cut back, 4 bases at V and 9 bases at J, with 13 bases in the middle. The CDR3 has 12 residues. The germline CDR1 and CDR2 sequences are SGHTS and YDEGEE. This chain's CDR3 is CASSPRAGKAFF. CDR3 sequence (DNA): TGTGCCAGCAGCCCCAGGGCGGGAAAAGCTTTCTTT.

The genes are TRBV5-1 and TRBJ2-4, with TRBD1 matching 7 bases. Trimming cost V 2 bases and J 2 bases; bases outside gene matches: 4. The CDR3 is made up of 15 amino acids. CDR1 and CDR2 from the germline V gene are SGHRS and YFSETQ. Written as DNA, the CDR3 is TGCGCCAGCAGCTTAACAGGGGTTTCCAAAAACATTCAGTACTTC. Its protein product is CASSLTGVSKNIQYF.

The CDR3 DNA follows: TGTGCCAGCAGTGTTTTAGCGGGAGTTGCTGAGACCCAGTACTTC. This sequence encodes CASSVLAGVAETQYF. The chain has TRBV6-1 and TRBJ2-5; 9 nucleotides line up with TRBD2. The V and J ends lost 4 bases and 5 bases, in that order; junction bases with no gene match: 8. The CDR3 contains 15 residues. Germline-derived CDR1 and CDR2 are MNHNS and SASEGT.

V usage is TRBV4-1 and J usage is TRBJ2-1, with D unresolved. CDR1 MGHRA and CDR2 YSYEKL come from the germline V gene. The CDR3 sequence is 11 residues long. Trimming took 2 bases from V and 10 from J, leaving 6 bases between them. The CDR3 protein is CASSQSVEQFF. CDR3 coding DNA: TGCGCCAGCAGCCAATCGGTAGAGCAGTTCTTC.

This sequence joins TRBV5-4 and TRBJ2-3; a weak D match, TRBD2 (6 bases). Germline loops: CDR1 SGHNT, CDR2 YYREEE (reference sequence). The CDR3 contains 16 residues. V was shortened by 4 bases and J by 4 bases, with 19 bases between the two germline ends. The CDR3 nucleotides read TGTGCCAGCAGCCGCGGAGGGCCCTCTAGCGCAGATACGCAGTATTTT. Its protein product is CASSRGGPSSADTQYF.

The rearrangement links TRBV11-3 to TRBJ1-1; no clear D gene. Trimming stripped 5 bases from V and 8 bases from J, with 12 bases between. Germline V gives CDR1 SGHNT, CDR2 YENEEA. CDR3 size: 12 residues. For the CDR3, the DNA is TGTGCCAGCAGCCTCCGGCTGGAGGAAGCTTTCTTT. Protein sequence: CASSLRLEEAFF.

This clone has just a few counts. This sequence joins TRBV5-4 and TRBJ1-2; TRBD1 is a possible D gene (6 bases). Trimming removed 3 bases from V and 5 bases from J, with 11 bases in between. The CDR3 runs to 13 residues. CDR1 SGHNT and CDR2 YYREEE come from the germline V gene (reference sequence). CDR3 coding DNA: TGTGCCAGCAGCTCGGACAGTCGGTATGGCTACACCTTC. Translated: CASSSDSRYGYTF.

The CDR3 sequence: CASSTDRDGYTF. DNA of the CDR3: TGCGCCAGCAGCACGGACAGGGATGGCTACACCTTC. The chain uses TRBV5-1 and TRBJ1-2, with TRBD1 matching over 8 bases. The junction had 2 bases not matched to a gene; V was cut back by 4 bases and J by 6 bases. The CDR3 length is 12 residues. CDR1 and CDR2 (germline): SGHRS, YFSETQ.

The chain joins TRBV7-8 to TRBJ2-3; 10 nucleotides agree with TRBD1. Germline V gene sequence: CDR1 SGHVS, CDR2 FQNEAQ. This CDR3 is 16 amino acids long. V trimming: 1 base; J trimming: 4 bases; junction bases outside the gene matches: 5. Here the CDR3 reads CASSLDRTGGADTQYF. CDR3 in DNA: TGTGCCAGCAGCTTAGACAGGACAGGGGGGGCAGATACGCAGTATTTT.

The rearrangement joins TRBV5-4 to TRBJ2-7; 9 nucleotides align to TRBD1. Germline CDR1 is SGHNT and CDR2 is YYREEE (reference sequence). This CDR3 has 14 amino acids. V lost 4 bases to trimming and J lost 6 bases; unmatched junction nucleotides: 8. CDR3 nucleotides: TGTGCCAGCAGCACCGGGACAGGGTTGGGCGAGCAGTACTTC. It specifies CASSTGTGLGEQYF.

The CDR3 here is CASSPGGNTIYF. In DNA, the CDR3 is TGTGCCAGCAGCCCCGGGGGAAACACCATATATTTT. V usage is TRBV5-6 and J usage is TRBJ1-3; D ambiguous. The V end lost 4 bases, the J end lost 4 bases, and 6 bases lay between the germline ends. The CDR3 spans 12 residues. Germline values: CDR1 SGHDT, CDR2 YYEEEE.